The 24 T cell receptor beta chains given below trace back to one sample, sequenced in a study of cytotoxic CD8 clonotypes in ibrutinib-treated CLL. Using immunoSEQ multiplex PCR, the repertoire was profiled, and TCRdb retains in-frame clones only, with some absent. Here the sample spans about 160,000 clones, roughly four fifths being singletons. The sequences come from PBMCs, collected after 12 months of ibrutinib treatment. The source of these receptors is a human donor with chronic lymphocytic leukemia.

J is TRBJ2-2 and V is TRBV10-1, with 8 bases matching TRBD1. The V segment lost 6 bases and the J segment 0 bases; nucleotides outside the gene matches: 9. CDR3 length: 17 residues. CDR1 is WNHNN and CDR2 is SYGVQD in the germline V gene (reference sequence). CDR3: CASSVTETGANTGELFF. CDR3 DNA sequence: TGCGCCAGCAGCGTCACCGAGACAGGGGCGAACACCGGGGAGCTGTTTTTT.

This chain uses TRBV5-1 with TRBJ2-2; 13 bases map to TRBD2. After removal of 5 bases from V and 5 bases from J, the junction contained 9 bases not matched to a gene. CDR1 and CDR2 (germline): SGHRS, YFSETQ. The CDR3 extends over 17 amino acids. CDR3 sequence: CASRTSGRAPRTGELFF. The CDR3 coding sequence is TGCGCCAGCAGAACTAGCGGGAGGGCCCCTCGAACCGGGGAGCTGTTTTTT.

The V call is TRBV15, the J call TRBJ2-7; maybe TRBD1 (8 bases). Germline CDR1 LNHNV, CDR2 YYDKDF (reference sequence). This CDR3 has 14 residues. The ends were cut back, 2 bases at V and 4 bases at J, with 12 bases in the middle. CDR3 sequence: CATSRTGGGYEQYF. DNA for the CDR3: TGTGCCACCAGCAGAACAGGGGGAGGGTACGAGCAGTACTTC.

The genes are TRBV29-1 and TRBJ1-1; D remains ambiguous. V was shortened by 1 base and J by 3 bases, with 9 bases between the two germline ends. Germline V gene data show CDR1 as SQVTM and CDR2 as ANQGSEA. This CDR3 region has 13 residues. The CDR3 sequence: CSVEVGRHTEAFF. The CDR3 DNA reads TGCAGCGTTGAAGTGGGCAGGCACACTGAAGCTTTCTTT.

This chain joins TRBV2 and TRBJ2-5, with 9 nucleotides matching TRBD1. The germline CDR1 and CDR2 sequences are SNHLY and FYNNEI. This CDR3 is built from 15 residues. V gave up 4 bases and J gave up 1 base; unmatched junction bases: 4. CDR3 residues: CASSAQGARQETQYF. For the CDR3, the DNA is TGTGCCAGCAGTGCACAGGGGGCCCGCCAAGAGACCCAGTACTTC. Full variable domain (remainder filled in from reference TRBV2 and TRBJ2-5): EPEVTQTPSHQVTQMGQEVILRCVPISNHLYFYWYRQILGQKVEFLVSFYNNEISEKSEIFDDQFSVERPDGSNFTLKIRSTKLEDSAMYFCASSAQGARQETQYFGPGTRLLVL.

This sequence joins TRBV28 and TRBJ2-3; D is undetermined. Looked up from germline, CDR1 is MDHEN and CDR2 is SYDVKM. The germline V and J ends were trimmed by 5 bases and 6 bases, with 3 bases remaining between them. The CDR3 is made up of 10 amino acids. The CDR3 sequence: CASSRDTQYF. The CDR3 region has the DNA TGTGCCAGCAGTCGGGATACGCAGTATTTT.

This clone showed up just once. The CDR3 reads CASIRDTGKQETQYF. For the CDR3, the DNA is TGTGCCAGCATTCGAGATACAGGAAAACAAGAGACCCAGTACTTC. The rearrangement links TRBV28 to TRBJ2-5, with TRBD1 as a possible D gene (5 bases). Germline CDR1 MDHEN, CDR2 SYDVKM. CDR3 length: 15 residues. Trimming took 7 bases from V and 2 from J, leaving 17 bases between them.

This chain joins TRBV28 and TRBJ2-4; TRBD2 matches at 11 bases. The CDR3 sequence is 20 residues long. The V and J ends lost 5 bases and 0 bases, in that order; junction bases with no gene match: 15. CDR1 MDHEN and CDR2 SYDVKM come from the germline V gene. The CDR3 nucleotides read TGTGCCAGCAGTCCAACCGGACTAGCGGGCCTTCCTTTAGCCAAAAACATTCAGTACTTC. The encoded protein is CASSPTGLAGLPLAKNIQYF. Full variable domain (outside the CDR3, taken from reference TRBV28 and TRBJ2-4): DVKVTQSSRYLVKRTGEKVFLECVQDMDHENMFWYRQDPGLGLRLIYFSYDVKMKEKGDIPEGYSVSREKKERFSLILESASTNQTSMYLCASSPTGLAGLPLAKNIQYFGAGTRLSVL.

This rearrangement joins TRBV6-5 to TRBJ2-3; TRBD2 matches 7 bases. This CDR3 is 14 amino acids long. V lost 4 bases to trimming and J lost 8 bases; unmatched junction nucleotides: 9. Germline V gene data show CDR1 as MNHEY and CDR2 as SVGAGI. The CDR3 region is CASSSGGGRGTQYF. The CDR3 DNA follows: TGTGCCAGCAGTTCAGGCGGGGGACGGGGTACGCAGTATTTT.

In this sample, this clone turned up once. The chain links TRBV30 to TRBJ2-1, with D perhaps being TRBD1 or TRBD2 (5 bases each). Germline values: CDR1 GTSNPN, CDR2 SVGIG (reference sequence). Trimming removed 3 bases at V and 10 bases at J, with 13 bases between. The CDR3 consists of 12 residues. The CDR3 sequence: CAWSMSGTEQFF. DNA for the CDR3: TGTGCCTGGAGCATGTCGGGGACCGAGCAGTTCTTC.

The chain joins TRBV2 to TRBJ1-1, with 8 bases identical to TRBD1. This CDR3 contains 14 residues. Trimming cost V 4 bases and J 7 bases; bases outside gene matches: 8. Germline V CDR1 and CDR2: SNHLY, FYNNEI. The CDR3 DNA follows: TGTGCCAGCAGTGGGGGCCAGGGGGCCGATGAAGCTTTCTTT. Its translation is CASSGGQGADEAFF. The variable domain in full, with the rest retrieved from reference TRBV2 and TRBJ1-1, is EPEVTQTPSHQVTQMGQEVILRCVPISNHLYFYWYRQILGQKVEFLVSFYNNEISEKSEIFDDQFSVERPDGSNFTLKIRSTKLEDSAMYFCASSGGQGADEAFFGQGTRLTVV.

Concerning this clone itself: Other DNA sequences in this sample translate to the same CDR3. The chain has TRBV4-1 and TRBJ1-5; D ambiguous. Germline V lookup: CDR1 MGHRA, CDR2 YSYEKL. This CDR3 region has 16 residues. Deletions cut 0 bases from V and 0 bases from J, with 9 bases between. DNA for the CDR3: TGCGCCAGCAGCCAAGAGGGCAGGAATAGCAATCAGCCCCAGCATTTT. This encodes CASSQEGRNSNQPQHF.

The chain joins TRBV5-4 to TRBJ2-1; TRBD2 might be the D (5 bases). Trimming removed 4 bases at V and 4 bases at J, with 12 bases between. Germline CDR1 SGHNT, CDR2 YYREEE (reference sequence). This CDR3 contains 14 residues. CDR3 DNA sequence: TGTGCCAGCAGCCAGGCGGAGGCATACAATGAGCAGTTCTTC. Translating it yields CASSQAEAYNEQFF.

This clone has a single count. The CDR3 protein is CASSPDRGSQPQHF. In nucleotides, the CDR3 is TGTGCCAGCTCACCAGACAGGGGGTCTCAGCCCCAGCATTTT. The chain joins TRBV18 to TRBJ1-5; 9 bases map to TRBD1. The V and J ends lost 2 bases and 6 bases, in that order; junction bases with no gene match: 2. The germline V gene encodes CDR1 KGHSH and CDR2 LQKENI. This CDR3 spans 14 amino acids.

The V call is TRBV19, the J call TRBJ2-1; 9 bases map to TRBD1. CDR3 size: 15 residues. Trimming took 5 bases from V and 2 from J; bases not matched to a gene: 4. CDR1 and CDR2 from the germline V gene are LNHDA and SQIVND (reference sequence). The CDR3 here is CASSVRDRAYNEQFF. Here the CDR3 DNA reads TGTGCCAGTAGTGTCCGGGACAGGGCCTACAATGAGCAGTTCTTC.

In nucleotides, the CDR3 is TGTGCCAGCAGCTTCGGGTTTCTTGGGAATTCACCCCTCCACTTT. It translates to CASSFGFLGNSPLHF. The rearrangement joins TRBV5-6 to TRBJ1-6, with D unresolved. The ends were cut back, 2 bases at V and 7 bases at J, with 13 bases in the middle. CDR1 is SGHDT and CDR2 is YYEEEE in the germline V gene. This CDR3 spans 15 amino acids.

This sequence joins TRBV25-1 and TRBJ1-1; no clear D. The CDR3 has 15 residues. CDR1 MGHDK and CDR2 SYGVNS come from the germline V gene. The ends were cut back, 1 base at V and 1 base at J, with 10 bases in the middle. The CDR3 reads CASSEWIGRNTEAFF. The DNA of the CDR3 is TGTGCCAGCAGTGAATGGATCGGGAGGAACACTGAAGCTTTCTTT.

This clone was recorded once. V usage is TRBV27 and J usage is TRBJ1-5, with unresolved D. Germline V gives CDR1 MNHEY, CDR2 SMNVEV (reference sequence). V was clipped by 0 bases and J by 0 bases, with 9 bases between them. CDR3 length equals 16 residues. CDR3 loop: CASSLSGPNSNQPQHF. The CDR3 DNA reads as TGTGCCAGCAGTTTATCGGGCCCCAATAGCAATCAGCCCCAGCATTTT.

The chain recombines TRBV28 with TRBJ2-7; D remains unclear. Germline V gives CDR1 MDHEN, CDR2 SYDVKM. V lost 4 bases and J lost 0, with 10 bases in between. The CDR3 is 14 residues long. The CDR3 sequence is CASSYHSLSYEQYF. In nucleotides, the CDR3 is TGTGCCAGCAGTTATCATTCTCTCTCCTACGAGCAGTACTTC.

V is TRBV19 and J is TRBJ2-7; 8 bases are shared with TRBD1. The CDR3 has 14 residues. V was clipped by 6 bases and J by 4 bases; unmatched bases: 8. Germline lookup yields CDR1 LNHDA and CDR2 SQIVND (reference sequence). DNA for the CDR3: TGTGCCAGTAGCACCCTGACAGGGGTATACGAGCAGTACTTC. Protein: CASSTLTGVYEQYF.

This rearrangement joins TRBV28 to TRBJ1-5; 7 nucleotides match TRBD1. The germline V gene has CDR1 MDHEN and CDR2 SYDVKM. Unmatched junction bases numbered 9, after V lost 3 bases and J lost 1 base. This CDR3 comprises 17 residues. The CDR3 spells CASSLSDRVLSNQPQHF. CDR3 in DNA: TGTGCCAGCAGTTTGTCTGACAGGGTATTGAGCAATCAGCCCCAGCATTTT.

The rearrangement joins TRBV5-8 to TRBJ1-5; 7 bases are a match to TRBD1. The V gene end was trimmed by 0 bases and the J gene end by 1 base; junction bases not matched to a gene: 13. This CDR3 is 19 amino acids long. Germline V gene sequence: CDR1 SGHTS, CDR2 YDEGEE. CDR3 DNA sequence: TGTGCCAGCAGCTTGGGTCAGGGGGTCCATAGCTTGAGCAATCAGCCCCAGCATTTT. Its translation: CASSLGQGVHSLSNQPQHF.

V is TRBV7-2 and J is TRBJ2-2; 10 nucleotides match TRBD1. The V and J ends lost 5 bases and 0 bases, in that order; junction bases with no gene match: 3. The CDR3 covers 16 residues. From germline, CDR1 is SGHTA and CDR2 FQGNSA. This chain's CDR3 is CASSPGQGANTGELFF. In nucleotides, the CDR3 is TGTGCCAGCAGCCCAGGACAGGGGGCGAACACCGGGGAGCTGTTTTTT.

CDR3 in amino acids: CASSSGQYYGYTF. The CDR3 DNA is TGTGCCAGCAGCTCCGGACAGTACTATGGCTACACCTTC. The chain links TRBV7-2 to TRBJ1-2; perhaps TRBD1 as D (6 bases). The CDR3 has 13 residues. CDR1 SGHTA and CDR2 FQGNSA come from the germline V gene. Trimming pared 4 bases from V and 3 bases from J, leaving 9 bases between.